The T cell receptor beta chain under discussion was sequenced for a study of cytomegalovirus exposure and HLA in healthy donors. General study results and limits: The availability of immune exposure information extended only to CMV serostatus.

The V gene's germline CDR1 is MDHEN and CDR2 SYDVKM. V lost 6 bases and J lost 5; bases outside the gene matches: 9. This CDR3 region has 14 residues. In regard to this clone: The antigen is undetermined.

All the people who gave samples were healthy bone marrow donors. Vbeta (60) and Jbeta (13) primers were used in the PCR. Sequencing used immunoSEQ multiplex PCR; TCRdb keeps in-frame clones, though not all of them. The sample has about 170,000 clones; 80% to 90% are singletons. This receptor was obtained from a woman aged 18 to 35 in good health and CMV-seronegative. The sequenced sample consisted of PBMCs. The V gene is TRBV28, the J gene TRBJ2-7; 8 bases are shared with TRBD1. The DNA for the CDR3 is TGTGCCAGCAGCAAGACAGGGGATATCCACGAGCAGTACTTC. Its translation: CASSKTGDIHEQYF. The full variable domain, completed using reference TRBV28 and TRBJ2-7, is DVKVTQSSRYLVKRTGEKVFLECVQDMDHENMFWYRQDPGLGLRLIYFSYDVKMKEKGDIPEGYSVSREKKERFSLILESASTNQTSMYLCASSKTGDIHEQYFGPGTRLTVT.